This entry features one TCR beta chain sequence. This entry is derived from a study of blood T cell repertoires in COVID-19. Study context: The origin of the acute and convalescent COVID-19 samples was the United States, Italy and Spain.

How the authors handled the data: Reference gene primer amplification in the assay estimated nucleated cell counts. Profiled with immunoSEQ multiplex PCR; TCRdb holds only in-frame clones, not every one. For V, J and clone size, that table is used; D and trimming come from the DNA. This table has a few hundred thousand clones, more than 75% appearing once. Individuals aged about 18 to 89 years were recruited from about two dozen US areas. Clinical history as reported by participants underpinned cohort assignment. Trimming removed 2 bases from V and 4 bases from J; junction bases left unmatched: 4. Germline assignment: CDR1 SGDLS and CDR2 YYNGEE. CDR3 length: 16 residues.

The sequencing sample was made of PBMCs or T cells enriched from blood (not recorded which). V gene TRBV9 combines with J gene TRBJ1-4, with 11 nucleotides matching TRBD1. This receptor was taken from a woman in her forties or fifties who had recovered from COVID-19. In DNA form, the CDR3 reads TGTGCCAGCAGCGTCGGGACAGGGGGGAATAATGAAAAACTGTTTTTT. Encoded protein: CASSVGTGGNNEKLFF. The variable domain in full, with the rest retrieved from reference TRBV9 and TRBJ1-4, is DSGVTQTPKHLITATGQRVTLRCSPRSGDLSVYWYQQSLDQGLQFLIQYYNGEERAKGNILERFSAQQFPDLHSELNLSSLELGDSALYFCASSVGTGGNNEKLFFGSGTQLSVL.